This record covers a single T cell receptor (beta chain). The antigen this receptor binds is unknown. It has no much larger one-base neighbor in the sample; base qualities were not kept. The CDR3 numbers 15 residues from cysteine through phenylalanine. Of all the DNA, just the CDR3 is kept, 45 bases in frame from base 1. The germline V gene gives CDR1 as MNHEY and CDR2 as SVGAGI. V ends up 2 bases short and J 1 base short, with an unmatched junction base count of 1. The CDR3 regions of human TCRbeta chains were subjected to immunosequencing. Per the authors' processing: TCRs in the repertoires were matched against a reference library of SARS-CoV-2-specific TCRs that had been generated with the MIRA antigen-specificity platform. Breadth was defined as the fraction of unique TCRs that were SARS-CoV-2-associated. Depth was defined as the fraction of total T cells that were SARS-CoV-2-associated. Each spike-specific TCR was assigned to its reactive spike region and to a CD4 or CD8 class using the MIRA data. Log10-transformed breadth and depth values were compared by one-way ANOVA with Sidak's multiple comparisons tests. TCRdb's version of the immuneACCESS table is confined to in-frame rearrangements and falls short of the full clone set. An unresolved V gene accounts for under half of the shortfall where checked; the remainder is of unknown origin. D and trimming come from the DNA, and the V and J calls and clone size come from that table. The sample contains 150,000 or so clones, about 95% of them found a single time. The top ten clonotypes cover 0.64% of the sample.

The label giving this sample's time point can be read as: baseline before first vaccination. The vaccinee samples were drawn from two UK trials, COV001 and COV002, one of which was a single-blind randomized controlled phase 2/3 trial testing AZD1222 (ChAdOx1 nCoV-19) in healthy adults. For TCRbeta chain sequencing, PBMC samples from trial participants were taken at day 0 and at day 28 after the second dose. This record belongs to a study of T cell responses to AZD1222 COVID-19 vaccine (dated by TCRdb to the early 2020s). For the study in its entirety: Because spike-specific TCR depth and breadth did not differ between the two schedules, AZD1222 recipients who got a second dose at roughly 4 weeks were pooled with those who got a second dose at roughly 12 weeks. A total of approximately 230 trial participants underwent TCR sequencing, of whom 207 received two doses of AZD1222 and about 26 received two doses of the MenACWY control vaccine. Trial participants were enrolled by age into 18-55, 56-69 and 70-plus year subgroups, with about 150, 28 and 57 TCR-sequenced participants respectively. Broader findings and caveats from the paper: Reportedly, close to half of the unique spike-specific TCRs recognized epitopes lying outside the regions that are mutated in the B.1.351 and B.1.1.7 variants. In the small 56-69-year group, the increase in depth fell short of significance, most likely because of low power. After two AZD1222 doses, both the breadth and the depth of spike-specific TCRs were significantly higher than at day 0 and than in MenACWY recipients. No day 14 peak-response samples were available, so repertoires were characterized only after the peak T cell response. Participants were mostly white British, with more females than males. The authors suggested clonal diversity may have been underestimated. Vaccine-associated CD4 TCRs spanned the whole spike protein, with dominant responses in regions 160-218 and 743-854. Only six AZD1222 recipients were SARS-CoV-2 seropositive at baseline, limiting conclusions about previously exposed vaccinees.

This sequence originates from an adult in good health. The sequencing used peripheral blood, collected on day 0 of AZD1222 vaccination. The chain is assembled from TRBV6-5 and TRBJ1-1, with 10 middle bases fitting TRBD1. For the CDR3, the sequence is CASSYRDRGNTEAFF. The DNA sequence is TGTGCCAGCAGTTACAGGGACAGGGGGAACACTGAAGCTTTCTTT.